This T cell receptor (beta chain) was found in a study of T cells in Graves' hyperthyroidism and ophthalmopathy. This clonotype was detected ten times or more. Amplified TCR beta CDR3 regions derived from RNA transcripts. The HTBI primer set was used in a first-round RT-PCR of the TCR CDR3. TCRdb itself ran the multiplex PCR reads through MiXCR, one entry per CDR3 protein. Of about 530,000 distinct CDR3 sequences listed, 15% to 20% are singletons. CDR3 length: 14 residues. Germline-derived CDR1 and CDR2 are GTSNPN and SVGIG (reference sequence). The V gene lost 5 bases and the J gene lost 1 base, with 14 bases spanning the gap.

This TCR was recovered from a woman aged 18-29 years with Graves' ophthalmopathy. The gene calls are TRBV30 and TRBJ1-1, with D uncertain. Sequencing was performed on blood. The CDR3 DNA sequence: TGTGCCTGGTCCCGGACTTTCCGGAACACTGAAGCTTTCTTT. It specifies CAWSRTFRNTEAFF.